This TCR beta chain derives from a study of T-cell reconstitution after alpha-beta-depleted transplantation in children. A library of TCRbeta sequences, prepared with unique molecular identifiers, was generated. MiXCR, applied by TCRdb to the PCR reads, yields one record per CDR3 protein. The sample lists roughly 500,000 distinct CDR3 sequences, approximately 29% occurring once. The receptor was isolated from a human donor who donated a stem cell graft to a child with aplastic anemia. Source: PBMCs from the stem cell graft donor, taken from the stem cell graft.

The CDR3 region has the DNA TGTGCCAGCAGCCCGACTAGCGGGAGGCCCAATGAGCAGTTCTTC. Residues: CASSPTSGRPNEQFF. V and J are TRBV7-2 and TRBJ2-1, with 13 bases that match TRBD2. Germline CDR1 is SGHTA and CDR2 is FQGNSA. V was pared by 5 bases and J by 6 bases, with 4 bases of the junction left unmatched. The length of the CDR3 is 15 residues.